A single sample gave rise to the 20 T cell receptor beta chains below, sequenced in a study of blood T cells in healthy people across ages. Alongside a J-beta primer mix, a sample-barcoded 5' primer served in a second PCR lasting 7 to 11 cycles. MiXCR was run by TCRdb on the 5' RACE reads, yielding one entry per CDR3 protein. Of 650,000 to 800,000 distinct CDR3 sequences detected, 40% to 50% appear once; the ten largest clones hold under 20%. Sequencing was carried out using blood. The receptors here all came from a man aged 55 to 70 in good health.

This clonotype has more than one count but fewer than ten. V gene TRBV29-1 combines with J gene TRBJ1-2; 7 bases map to TRBD1. Looked up from germline, CDR1 is SQVTM and CDR2 is ANQGSEA. The CDR3 loop spans 14 amino acids. With 1 base clipped from V and 2 bases from J, the junction kept 4 bases outside the gene matches. The CDR3 is CSVEVAGGNYGYTF. CDR3 in DNA: TGCAGCGTTGAAGTAGCAGGGGGAAACTATGGCTACACCTTC.

This clonotype was observed a single time. V usage is TRBV6-1 and J usage is TRBJ2-2; tentative D call: TRBD1 (6 bases). The germline CDR1 and CDR2 sequences are MNHNS and SASEGT. V was shortened by 7 bases and J by 4 bases, with 16 bases between the two germline ends. This CDR3 is built from 15 residues. The CDR3 loop reads CASTWGQGSTGELFF. In DNA, the CDR3 is TGTGCCAGCACCTGGGGGCAGGGGTCCACCGGGGAGCTGTTTTTT.

Comments on this clonotype: At one end, the junction sequence differs from germline, possibly due to a read error. V is TRBV6-2 or TRBV6-3 and J is TRBJ1-5, with TRBD1 as a possible D gene (5 bases). The germline V gene has CDR1 MNHEY and CDR2 SVGEGT. This CDR3 has 16 residues. The CDR3 protein is CASRDPGPSGNRPQHF. The CDR3 DNA sequence: TGTGCCAGCAGGGATCCGGGACCATCGGGCAATCGGCCCCAGCATTTT.

This clonotype was observed a few times. This chain connects TRBV20-1 to TRBJ2-3, with a possible D match to TRBD2 (5 bases). Trimming removed 8 bases at V and 6 bases at J, with 15 bases between. Per the germline V gene, CDR1 is DFQATT and CDR2 is SNEGSKA (reference sequence). This CDR3 contains 12 residues. CDR3 residues: CSFSHEGDTQYF. CDR3 nucleotides: TGCAGTTTTTCACACGAGGGTGATACGCAGTATTTT.

This clonotype appeared once. The chain joins TRBV29-1 to TRBJ2-1, with 7 bases fitting TRBD1. Germline V gene sequence: CDR1 SQVTM, CDR2 ANQGSEA. V gave up 6 bases and J gave up 2 bases; unmatched junction bases: 7. The CDR3 runs 14 residues. The CDR3 nucleotides are TGCAGCGTGCAAACAGGGGCGACCTACAATGAGCAGTTCTTC. Translated: CSVQTGATYNEQFF.

The genes are TRBV5-1 and TRBJ2-3; 9 bases are a match to TRBD1. The germline V gene has CDR1 SGHRS and CDR2 YFSETQ. This CDR3 spans 15 amino acids. J lost 2 bases, V lost 1 base, and 2 bases had no gene match. The CDR3 spells CASSLRTGDTDTQYF. The CDR3 nucleotides read TGCGCCAGCAGCTTGAGGACAGGGGACACAGATACGCAGTATTTT.

The gene calls are TRBV14 and TRBJ1-1; 8 bases map to TRBD1. V was clipped by 3 bases and J by 10 bases; unmatched bases: 7. The CDR3 has 13 residues. The V gene's germline CDR1 is SGHDN and CDR2 FVKESK. The CDR3, as DNA: TGTGCCAGCAGCCAGGACAGGGCGGCCCGAGCTTTCTTT. It codes for CASSQDRAARAFF.

This clonotype came up a few times. This CDR3 is CASSVDGSRETQYF. The CDR3 DNA is TGTGCCAGCAGCGTAGATGGCAGTCGAGAGACCCAGTACTTC. This chain uses TRBV9 with TRBJ2-5; no clear D gene. The CDR3 consists of 14 residues. Trimming took 0 bases from V and 4 from J, leaving 10 bases between them. Germline V lookup: CDR1 SGDLS, CDR2 YYNGEE.

This clonotype has just a few counts. This chain joins TRBV7-9 and TRBJ2-5, with unresolved D. V was cut by 3 bases and J by 11 bases, with 25 bases left in between. Looked up from germline, CDR1 is SEHNR and CDR2 is FQNEAQ (reference sequence). The CDR3 totals 16 residues. In DNA form, the CDR3 reads TGTGCCAGCAGCTTCGCGAAAGTCCAGGAGACCAATGAGCAGTACTTC. Its protein product is CASSFAKVQETNEQYF.

V and J are TRBV7-2 and TRBJ1-5; D is possibly TRBD1 (5 bases). With 1 base removed from V and 2 bases from J, the gap between germline ends came to 9 bases. The CDR3 covers 15 residues. Germline V gene lookup returns CDR1 SGHTA and CDR2 FQGNSA. In DNA form, the CDR3 reads TGTGCCAGCAGCTTAGAATCCAGGGGCAATCAGCCCCAGCATTTT. Protein product: CASSLESRGNQPQHF.

This clonotype was recorded only once. This chain uses TRBV5-5 with TRBJ2-7; weak D call: TRBD2 (6 bases). The DNA end favors TRBJ2-5, so the J call may be wrong. The CDR3 runs to 15 residues. Germline V gives CDR1 SGHKS, CDR2 YYEKEE (reference sequence). The CDR3 here is CASSSAPGDVETQYF. Here the CDR3 DNA reads TGTGCCAGCAGCTCCGCCCCGGGGGACGTGGAGACCCAGTACTTC.

This clonotype was observed a single time. The rearrangement uses TRBV7-9 and TRBJ2-5, with TRBD2 matching over 8 bases. The V segment lost 5 bases and the J segment 8 bases; nucleotides outside the gene matches: 10. The CDR3 has 14 amino acids. Germline CDR1 and CDR2: SEHNR and FQNEAQ (reference sequence). The CDR3 is CASSQEAGGITQYF. The CDR3 DNA follows: TGTGCCAGCAGCCAAGAGGCGGGGGGAATTACCCAGTACTTC. Variable domain in full (rest from reference TRBV7-9 and TRBJ2-5): DTGVSQNPRHKITKRGQNVTFRCDPISEHNRLYWYRQTLGQGPEFLTYFQNEAQLEKSRLLSDRFSAERPKGSFSTLEIQRTEQGDSAMYLCASSQEAGGITQYFGPGTRLLVL.

V usage is TRBV5-5 and J usage is TRBJ1-1; D may be TRBD1 (6 bases). CDR1 is SGHKS, CDR2 YYEKEE, per germline (reference sequence). Between the trimmed V and J ends, which lost 0 bases and 6 bases, there was a span of 18 bases. CDR3 length: 16 amino acids. CDR3 protein: CASSLDITGTRAEAFF. The CDR3 DNA sequence: TGTGCCAGCAGCTTGGATATTACAGGGACAAGAGCTGAAGCTTTCTTT.

This clonotype has a count of ten or more. This sequence joins TRBV2 and TRBJ2-5, with unresolved D. The V gene's germline CDR1 is SNHLY and CDR2 FYNNEI. Deletions cut 6 bases from V and 0 bases from J, with 5 bases between. This CDR3 contains 12 residues. CDR3 nucleotide sequence: TGTGCCAGCAGGAATAACCAAGAGACCCAGTACTTC. This sequence encodes CASRNNQETQYF.

This clonotype showed up just once. V and J are TRBV7-2 and TRBJ1-1; D not certain. Looked up from germline, CDR1 is SGHTA and CDR2 is FQGNSA. V was cut by 7 bases and J by 3 bases, with 12 bases left in between. This CDR3 region has 13 residues. CDR3 bases: TGTGCCAGCACCAGAGGTTGGGACACTGAAGCTTTCTTT. The encoded protein is CASTRGWDTEAFF.

This clonotype was seen only a few times. This chain uses TRBV6-2 or TRBV6-3 with TRBJ2-1; 13 positions agree with TRBD2. In germline, CDR1 is MNHEY, CDR2 SVGEGT. V shed 5 bases and J 3 bases; nucleotides not matched to a gene: 10. CDR3 length: 18 amino acids. The chain's CDR3 is CASSKGLAGTFYYNEQFF. CDR3 coding DNA: TGTGCCAGCAGTAAGGGACTAGCGGGGACCTTTTACTACAATGAGCAGTTCTTC.

This clonotype came up a few times. This chain links TRBV7-2 with TRBJ2-7; D is undetermined. The CDR3 has 13 amino acids. The germline V and J ends were trimmed by 3 bases and 7 bases, with 13 bases remaining between them. Germline V gene sequence: CDR1 SGHTA, CDR2 FQGNSA. The CDR3 region is CASSLLISNEQYF. The CDR3 DNA reads as TGTGCCAGCAGCTTGCTAATCAGTAATGAGCAGTACTTC.

This clonotype was counted only a few times. The chain uses TRBV5-1 and TRBJ1-1; 10 bases fit TRBD1. Germline assignment: CDR1 SGHRS and CDR2 YFSETQ. The V gene end was trimmed by 0 bases and the J gene end by 4 bases; junction bases not matched to a gene: 6. There are 16 residues in the CDR3. The CDR3 reads CASSLGSGTGVTEAFF. The DNA for the CDR3 is TGCGCCAGCAGCTTGGGATCGGGGACAGGGGTCACTGAAGCTTTCTTT.

This clonotype came up a few times. This may arise from a read error, as a much more abundant clone is one base away. The V gene is TRBV5-1, the J gene TRBJ2-7; 9 bases match TRBD1. Germline loops: CDR1 SGHRS, CDR2 YFSETQ. This CDR3 has 15 amino acids. Losses at the gene ends were 7 bases for V and 7 bases for J; bases not matched to a gene: 15. DNA for the CDR3: TGCGCCAGCCAGGCCGGGACAGGGCCCGTAAAGGAGCAGTACTTC. The encoded protein is CASQAGTGPVKEQYF.

The chain links TRBV9 to TRBJ2-5; D unclear. Between the trimmed V and J ends, which lost 0 bases and 0 bases, there was a span of 12 bases. CDR3 size: 16 residues. The germline V gene encodes CDR1 SGDLS and CDR2 YYNGEE. The CDR3 DNA is TGTGCCAGCAGCGTAGGGGGAAGTGGCTACCAAGAGACCCAGTACTTC. Amino acid sequence: CASSVGGSGYQETQYF.